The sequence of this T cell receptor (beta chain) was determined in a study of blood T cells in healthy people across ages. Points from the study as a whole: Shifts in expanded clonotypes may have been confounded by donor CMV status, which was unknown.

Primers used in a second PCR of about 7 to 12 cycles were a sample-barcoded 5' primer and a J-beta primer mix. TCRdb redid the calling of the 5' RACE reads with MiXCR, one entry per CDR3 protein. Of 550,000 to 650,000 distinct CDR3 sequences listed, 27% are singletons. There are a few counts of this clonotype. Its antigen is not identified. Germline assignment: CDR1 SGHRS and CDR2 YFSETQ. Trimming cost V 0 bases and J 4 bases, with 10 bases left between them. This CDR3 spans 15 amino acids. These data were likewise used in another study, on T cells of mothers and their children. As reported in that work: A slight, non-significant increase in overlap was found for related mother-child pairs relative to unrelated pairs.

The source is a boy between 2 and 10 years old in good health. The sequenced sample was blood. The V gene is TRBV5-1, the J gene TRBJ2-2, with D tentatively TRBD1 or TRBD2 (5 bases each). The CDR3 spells CASSLVAGTTGELFF. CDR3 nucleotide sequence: TGCGCCAGCAGCTTGGTGGCAGGGACCACCGGGGAGCTGTTTTTT. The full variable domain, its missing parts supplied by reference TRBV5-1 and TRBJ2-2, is KAGVTQTPRYLIKTRGQQVTLSCSPISGHRSVSWYQQTPGQGLQFLFEYFSETQRNKGNFPGRFSGRQFSNSRSEMNVSTLELGDSALYLCASSLVAGTTGELFFGEGSRLTVL.